These T cell receptor beta chains were read from a single sample in a study of Ad26.COV2.S vaccination and SARS-CoV-2 variants. The protocol was immunoSEQ multiplex PCR, while the TCRdb copy is restricted to in-frame clones and leaves out a portion. This table holds some 350,000 clones, 80% to 90% found once. Sample: peripheral blood, taken in a trial of Ad26.COV2.S vaccine versus placebo. These TCRs come from a person between 18 and 65 years old who received the Ad26.COV2.S COVID-19 vaccine or a placebo. Both conserved end residues are part of each CDR3. A D gene is named only where the DNA matches it firmly. Only some rows state a clone size, as once, few, many or a class for expanded clones.

CDR3,DNA,J,D,V,size
CASSRPPLETDTQYF,TGTGCCAGCAGCCGACCCCCCCTAGAGACAGATACGCAGTATTTT,TRBJ2-3,-,TRBV7-9,-
CASSQENRSGANVLTF,TGTGCCAGCAGCCAAGAGAACAGATCTGGGGCCAACGTCCTGACTTTC,TRBJ2-6,-,TRBV3-1/TRBV3-2,-
CASSYGGFFYNEQFF,TGTGCCAGCAGTTACGGGGGGTTCTTCTACAATGAGCAGTTCTTC,TRBJ2-1,TRBD2,TRBV27,-
CASSFSPGDTGELFF,TGTGCCAGCAGCTTCAGTCCGGGGGACACCGGGGAGCTGTTTTTT,TRBJ2-2,-,TRBV11-2,-
CASSSASGNTIYF,TGTGCCAGCAGCTCCGCCTCAGGAAACACCATATATTTT,TRBJ1-3,-,TRBV7-9,-
CASSLAPTGETQYF,TGTGCCAGCAGCTTAGCCCCGACGGGGGAGACCCAGTACTTC,TRBJ2-5,-,TRBV11-2,-
CASSQEWTSGASYEQYF,TGCGCCAGCAGCCAAGAATGGACTAGCGGGGCTTCCTACGAGCAGTACTTC,TRBJ2-7,TRBD2,TRBV4-1,-
CAISERQQGADIQYF,TGTGCCATCAGTGAGCGTCAACAGGGGGCAGACATTCAGTACTTC,TRBJ2-4,TRBD1,TRBV10-3,-
CASSSMENTEAFF,TGCGCCAGCAGCTCAATGGAGAACACTGAAGCTTTCTTT,TRBJ1-1,-,TRBV5-1,few
CASSLGRDFSNQPQHF,TGTGCCAGCAGCTTAGGCAGGGACTTTAGCAATCAGCCCCAGCATTTT,TRBJ1-5,-,TRBV7-2,-
CASSQVTGLANYVEQYF,TGCGCCAGCAGCCAGGTTACAGGGTTGGCTAACTACGTTGAGCAGTACTTC,TRBJ2-7,-,TRBV4-1,-
CASSTSGGPDTQYF,TGTGCCAGCAGCACTAGCGGGGGGCCAGATACGCAGTATTTT,TRBJ2-3,TRBD2,TRBV6-5,-
CASKNQDRGNEQYF,TGTGCCAGCAAAAACCAGGACAGGGGCAACGAGCAGTACTTC,TRBJ2-7,TRBD1,TRBV2,-
CASNPGRNSQETQYF,TGTGCCAGCAACCCGGGACGGAATTCTCAAGAGACCCAGTACTTC,TRBJ2-5,-,TRBV28,-
CASSFGQGFYEQYF,TGTGCCAGCAGTTTCGGACAGGGTTTCTACGAGCAGTACTTC,TRBJ2-7,TRBD1,TRBV5-6,-
CASSVARDPSYEQYF,TGCGCCAGCAGTGTTGCCCGGGACCCATCCTACGAGCAGTACTTC,TRBJ2-7,-,TRBV10-1,once
CASSSGIPRAEGPYEQYF,TGCGCCAGCAGCTCGGGGATTCCTAGGGCCGAGGGCCCCTACGAGCAGTACTTC,TRBJ2-7,-,TRBV5-1,-
CASSQAVSEKLFF,TGCGCCAGCAGCCAAGCGGTTTCAGAAAAACTGTTTTTT,TRBJ1-4,-,TRBV4-1,once
CASGLGSGGTDTQYF,TGTGCTAGTGGTTTGGGTAGCGGGGGCACAGATACGCAGTATTTT,TRBJ2-3,TRBD2,TRBV12-5,-
CASSFVGTDRNEQFF,TGTGCCAGCAGCTTCGTCGGGACGGATCGCAATGAGCAGTTCTTC,TRBJ2-1,-,TRBV7-9,-
CASSLETGWTEAFF,TGTGCCAGCAGCCTCGAGACAGGGTGGACTGAAGCTTTCTTT,TRBJ1-1,TRBD1,TRBV7-9,-
CASSYRDRNTGELFF,TGTGCCAGCAGCTATCGGGACAGGAACACCGGGGAGCTGTTTTTT,TRBJ2-2,TRBD1,TRBV5-6,-
CASSLRTDNSPLHF,TGTGCCAGCAGCTTACGGACAGATAATTCACCCCTCCACTTT,TRBJ1-6,-,TRBV11-3,-
CASSLDVGNTEAFF,TGTGCCAGCAGCTTAGACGTGGGGAACACTGAAGCTTTCTTT,TRBJ1-1,-,TRBV7-9,few
CASSKGQGAGETQYF,TGTGCCAGCAGCAAGGGACAGGGGGCGGGAGAGACCCAGTACTTC,TRBJ2-5,TRBD1,TRBV7-9,once
CASSHTGTTNYGYTF,TGTGCCAGCAGTCATACAGGGACCACTAACTATGGCTACACCTTC,TRBJ1-2,-,TRBV28,-
CASRKSGTALYGYTF,TGTGCCAGTCGCAAATCCGGGACAGCCCTCTATGGCTACACCTTC,TRBJ1-2,TRBD1,TRBV19,-
CASSFSDRGGYGYTF,TGTGCCAGTAGTTTCTCCGACAGGGGCGGCTATGGCTACACCTTC,TRBJ1-2,TRBD1,TRBV19,-
CASSWDRGGETQYF,TGCGCCAGCAGCTGGGACAGGGGAGGGGAGACCCAGTACTTC,TRBJ2-5,TRBD1,TRBV5-1,-
CASSGTNRGGNQPQHF,TGTGCCAGCAGTGGAACGAACAGGGGCGGCAATCAGCCCCAGCATTTT,TRBJ1-5,TRBD1,TRBV6-1,-
CASSQLGPRDEQFF,TGCGCCAGCAGCCAACTGGGGCCGAGGGATGAGCAGTTCTTC,TRBJ2-1,-,TRBV4-1,-
CATQGSYTEAFF,TGTGCCACCCAGGGGTCTTACACTGAAGCTTTCTTT,TRBJ1-1,-,TRBV2,-
CASSLELVKTF,TGTGCCAGCAGTTTAGAGTTGGTGAAAACCTTC,TRBJ1-2,-,TRBV28,-
CASSPPNQPQHF,TGTGCCAGCAGCCCCCCAAATCAGCCCCAGCATTTT,TRBJ1-5,-,TRBV6-5,once
CASSWRDRDLAGGPRDTQYF,TGTGCCAGCAGCTGGAGAGACAGAGATCTAGCGGGGGGGCCGAGAGATACGCAGTATTTT,TRBJ2-3,TRBD2,TRBV5-5,once
CASSPPRDMGEQFF,TGTGCCAGCAGTCCACCCCGGGACATGGGTGAGCAGTTCTTC,TRBJ2-1,-,TRBV28,-
CASSLALGLDGYTF,TGTGCCAGCAGCTTGGCCTTGGGGCTTGATGGCTACACCTTC,TRBJ1-2,-,TRBV5-4,-
CASSQGGTAGLAGSNEQFF,TGCGCCAGCAGCCAAGGGGGAACAGCCGGACTAGCGGGCAGCAATGAGCAGTTCTTC,TRBJ2-1,TRBD2,TRBV4-1,-
CASSQDRGTSGRMRGAHEQYF,TGTGCCAGCAGCCAAGACAGGGGGACTAGCGGGAGAATGAGGGGGGCCCACGAGCAGTACTTC,TRBJ2-7,TRBD2,TRBV3-1/TRBV3-2,-
CASSGSGNSYEQYF,TGTGCCAGTAGTGGGTCCGGGAACTCCTACGAGCAGTACTTC,TRBJ2-7,-,TRBV19,-
CASSASGWTGELFF,TGTGCCAGCAGCGCCTCGGGTTGGACCGGGGAGCTGTTTTTT,TRBJ2-2,-,TRBV9,-
CASSLALVGSSGNTIYF,TGTGCCAGCAGCTTAGCGCTGGTAGGGAGCTCTGGAAACACCATATATTTT,TRBJ1-3,-,TRBV7-8,-
CASSVQGFGTEAFF,TGCGCCAGCAGCGTTCAGGGGTTCGGCACTGAAGCTTTCTTT,TRBJ1-1,-,TRBV5-1,-
CASSLRTSGEETQYF,TGCGCCAGCAGTCTTCGGACTAGCGGGGAAGAGACCCAGTACTTC,TRBJ2-5,TRBD2,TRBV4-3,-
CASSYGGSYEQYF,TGTGCCAGCAGTTACGGGGGGTCCTACGAGCAGTACTTC,TRBJ2-7,TRBD2,TRBV12-3/TRBV12-4,-
CATSQDNSPLHF,TGTGCCACCAGCCAAGACAATTCACCCCTCCACTTT,TRBJ1-6,-,TRBV15,-
CASSRPPTVGALRFEQYF,TGTGCCAGCAGTCGACCCCCCACGGTGGGGGCGTTGAGGTTCGAGCAGTACTTC,TRBJ2-7,-,TRBV28,-
CASSRGVAGNTDTQYF,TGCGCCAGCAGCCGGGGGGTAGCGGGGAACACAGATACGCAGTATTTT,TRBJ2-3,TRBD2,TRBV5-1,-
CASSLGQGGQTGELFF,TGCGCCAGCAGCTTGGGACAGGGAGGACAGACCGGGGAGCTGTTTTTT,TRBJ2-2,-,TRBV5-1,-
CASSTTGAGPYNEQFF,TGTGCCAGCAGCACCACAGGAGCCGGCCCCTACAATGAGCAGTTCTTC,TRBJ2-1,-,TRBV7-9,-